This TCR beta chain is from a study of tissue T cells after allogeneic stem cell transplantation. Generated by immunoSEQ multiplex PCR, the TCRdb table keeps only in-frame clones and is missing some. The sample includes about 22,000 clones, 72% of them seen just once. This clone was picked up a small number of times. Any gene name here is a mouse gene name. The CDR3 is cut off 1 residue early in the read; its end comes from the germline J gene. With 2 bases removed from V and 3 bases from J, the gap between germline ends came to 10 bases. The CDR3 length is 14 residues. Germline assignment: CDR1 GFQATS and CDR2 STVNSAI.

Input material: spleen. This chain uses TRBV20 with TRBJ1-4; possible D gene TRBD1, 6 bases. The TCR originated in a female BALB/c mouse in good health. The strain's MHC: H2-d. Partial CDR3 DNA: TGTGGTGCTAGGACCGGGACAACCAACGAAAGATTATTT. It specifies CGARTGTTNERLF. In full, the CDR3 reads CGARTGTTNERLFF.